What follows are 5 T cell receptor beta chains derived from one specimen sequenced in a study of T-cell reconstitution after alpha-beta-depleted transplantation in children. A TCRbeta library incorporating unique molecular identifiers was prepared. TCRdb redid the calling of the PCR reads with MiXCR, one entry per CDR3 protein. The sample carries around 340,000 distinct CDR3 sequences, more than 10% recorded once. Sequenced material: PBMCs, taken from the stem cell graft. These receptors originate from a human donor who donated a stem cell graft to a child with Fanconi anemia.

Ten or more counts support this clonotype. The chain joins TRBV9 to TRBJ2-3; no reliable D call. Germline V lookup: CDR1 SGDLS, CDR2 YYNGEE. The V end was cut by 3 bases, the J end by 7 bases, with 21 bases between. This CDR3 is built from 16 residues. The CDR3 reads CASSAPNSDSINTQYF. The CDR3 DNA is TGTGCCAGCAGCGCCCCGAACTCCGATTCAATTAATACGCAGTATTTT.

This clonotype was seen a handful of times. J is TRBJ2-3 and V is TRBV5-5; no reliable D call. Deletions cut 4 bases from V and 9 bases from J, with 15 bases between. The germline V gene encodes CDR1 SGHKS and CDR2 YYEKEE (reference sequence). The CDR3 sequence is 13 residues long. The CDR3 DNA reads as TGTGCCAGCAGCATTATCGGGCTTCGGACGCAGTATTTT. Residues: CASSIIGLRTQYF.

This clonotype was counted between two and nine times. V is TRBV7-9 and J is TRBJ1-5; D is ambiguous. Germline lookup yields CDR1 SEHNR and CDR2 FQNEAQ (reference sequence). The CDR3 covers 13 residues. Trimming took off 8 bases at V and 9 bases at J, with 17 bases between the two ends. CDR3 coding DNA: TGTGCCAGCTCAAATCCAGCAAAGGGGCCCCAGCATTTT. Translation gives CASSNPAKGPQHF.

In this sample, this clonotype turned up many times. CDR3 loop: CSALVGGSYNEQFF. The CDR3 nucleotides are TGCAGTGCTCTGGTAGGGGGCTCCTACAATGAGCAGTTCTTC. The chain joins TRBV20-1 to TRBJ2-1; maybe TRBD1 (6 bases). CDR3 length equals 14 residues. Trimming removed 5 bases from V and 0 bases from J, with 11 bases in between. Germline V gene data show CDR1 as DFQATT and CDR2 as SNEGSKA (reference sequence).

The chain couples TRBV19 to TRBJ1-5; D remains unclear. This CDR3 region has 13 residues. CDR1 LNHDA and CDR2 SQIVND come from the germline V gene (reference sequence). Trimming took off 4 bases at V and 7 bases at J, with 11 bases between the two ends. CDR3 residues: CASSTGGTQPQHF. The CDR3 DNA reads TGTGCCAGTAGTACTGGAGGTACGCAGCCCCAGCATTTT.